The 21 T cell receptor beta chains below all came from one sample that was sequenced in a study of blood T cell repertoires in COVID-19. TCRdb keeps only in-frame clones here, not all; method: immunoSEQ multiplex PCR. In the table there are around 92,000 clones, approximately 85% of which are singletons. The sequenced sample was peripheral blood. These receptors all stem from a human donor in a cohort sampled during active COVID-19.

The V call is TRBV18, the J call TRBJ2-7; D uncertain. CDR3 length: 13 residues. With 3 bases removed from V and 6 bases from J, the gap between germline ends came to 12 bases. The germline V gene has CDR1 KGHSH and CDR2 LQKENI. The DNA of the CDR3 is TGTGCCAGCTCACCTGTACCGGAGACCGAGCAGTACTTC. Amino acid sequence: CASSPVPETEQYF.

The V call is TRBV5-1, the J call TRBJ2-7; 10 nucleotides match TRBD1. Germline V gene data show CDR1 as SGHRS and CDR2 as YFSETQ. V trimming: 5 bases; J trimming: 5 bases; junction bases outside the gene matches: 10. The CDR3 extends over 15 amino acids. The CDR3, as DNA: TGCGCCAGCAGGTCAGGGGGACAGGGGTCGCACGAGCAGTACTTC. It specifies CASRSGGQGSHEQYF.

The chain employs TRBV10-3 and TRBJ2-7; TRBD2 aligns across 8 bases. J lost 6 bases, V lost 9 bases, and 7 bases had no gene match. CDR1 ENHRY and CDR2 SYGVKD come from the germline V gene. The CDR3 is made up of 12 amino acids. Written as DNA, the CDR3 is TGTGCCATACGACTAGCGAGAGGCGAGCAGTACTTC. This gives the protein CAIRLARGEQYF.

The chain couples TRBV13 to TRBJ2-7; D is perhaps TRBD2 (6 bases). The CDR3 extends over 14 amino acids. Germline V CDR1 and CDR2: PRHDT, FYEKMQ (reference sequence). The V and J ends lost 3 bases and 5 bases respectively, with 14 bases between them. CDR3 sequence: CASSLGLGGNEQYF. CDR3 bases: TGTGCCAGCAGCTTGGGGCTAGGAGGGAACGAGCAGTACTTC.

J is TRBJ1-5 and V is TRBV28, with a tentative D call TRBD1 (6 bases). The germline V and J ends were trimmed by 3 bases and 7 bases, with 10 bases remaining between them. Germline CDR1 and CDR2: MDHEN and SYDVKM. The CDR3 contains 13 residues. This chain's CDR3 is CASSLGAGQPQHF. CDR3 DNA sequence: TGTGCCAGCAGTTTGGGGGCAGGACAGCCCCAGCATTTT.

This chain links TRBV27 with TRBJ2-1, with 12 positions matching TRBD2. V lost 3 bases and J lost 7; bases outside the gene matches: 7. The germline CDR1 and CDR2 sequences are MNHEY and SMNVEV (reference sequence). The CDR3 has 16 amino acids. The CDR3 DNA follows: TGTGCCAGCAGTTTCCTGACTAGCGGGGGAGGGAATGAGCAGTTCTTC. It is translated as CASSFLTSGGGNEQFF.

The chain employs TRBV30 and TRBJ2-3, with D unresolved. Germline CDR1 is GTSNPN and CDR2 is SVGIG (reference sequence). The CDR3 runs to 14 residues. Trimming pared 0 bases from V and 0 bases from J, leaving 7 bases between. The CDR3 spells CAWSVGLSTDTQYF. In DNA form, the CDR3 reads TGTGCCTGGAGTGTGGGCCTAAGCACAGATACGCAGTATTTT.

The rearrangement uses TRBV9 and TRBJ2-5, with 9 bases identical to TRBD2. Trimming took 0 bases from V and 5 from J; bases not matched to a gene: 5. From germline, CDR1 is SGDLS and CDR2 YYNGEE. The CDR3 is 15 residues long. CDR3 in DNA: TGTGCCAGCAGCGTAGCCCCTACTAGCGGGGAGACCCAGTACTTC. Protein product: CASSVAPTSGETQYF.

The chain carries TRBV10-3 and TRBJ2-1, with 10 nucleotides matching TRBD2. Germline trimming cut 0 bases from V and 0 bases from J; bases unmatched to any gene: 2. CDR1 and CDR2 (germline): ENHRY, SYGVKD. CDR3 length: 17 residues. Written as DNA, the CDR3 is TGTGCCATCAGTGAGTCAAGGACTAGCGGCTCCTACAATGAGCAGTTCTTC. Translating gives CAISESRTSGSYNEQFF.

The chain carries TRBV12-3 or TRBV12-4 and TRBJ2-7; D gene uncertain. The CDR3 length is 13 residues. V gave up 6 bases and J gave up 0 bases, with 9 bases separating them. This chain's CDR3 is CASSRTNSYEQYF. CDR3 nucleotide sequence: TGTGCCAGCAGCCGCACAAACTCCTACGAGCAGTACTTC.

Concerning this clone itself: In the same sample, other DNA sequences code for this CDR3. The chain has TRBV7-2 and TRBJ2-7; 10 bases fit TRBD2. CDR3 length equals 15 residues. From germline, CDR1 is SGHTA and CDR2 FQGNSA. With 0 bases clipped from V and 3 bases from J, the junction kept 2 bases outside the gene matches. The CDR3 DNA sequence: TGTGCCAGCAGCTTAGCGGCTAGCGGGAGCTACGAGCAGTACTTC. Translation: CASSLAASGSYEQYF.

J is TRBJ2-3 and V is TRBV5-1; 7 bases map to TRBD2. J gave up 4 bases and V 4 bases, and 9 bases lay outside the gene matches. The germline CDR1 and CDR2 sequences are SGHRS and YFSETQ. The CDR3 totals 15 residues. CDR3 in amino acids: CASSPSGSVADTQYF. As DNA, the CDR3 is TGCGCCAGCAGCCCTAGCGGTAGCGTAGCAGATACGCAGTATTTT. Supplemented by reference TRBV5-1 and TRBJ2-3, the full variable domain reads KAGVTQTPRYLIKTRGQQVTLSCSPISGHRSVSWYQQTPGQGLQFLFEYFSETQRNKGNFPGRFSGRQFSNSRSEMNVSTLELGDSALYLCASSPSGSVADTQYFGPGTRLTVL.

This chain joins TRBV5-1 and TRBJ2-7, with a possible D match to TRBD1 (6 bases). V was pared by 4 bases and J by 3 bases, with 11 bases between. Per germline, CDR1 SGHRS and CDR2 YFSETQ. This CDR3 region has 13 residues. CDR3 nucleotides: TGCGCCAGCAGCCTCGGGACAAACTACGAGCAGTACTTC. As protein: CASSLGTNYEQYF.

V gene TRBV20-1 combines with J gene TRBJ2-7, with TRBD2 identical over 7 bases. Germline trimming cut 3 bases from V and 0 bases from J; bases unmatched to any gene: 5. This CDR3 comprises 14 residues. Germline V gives CDR1 DFQATT, CDR2 SNEGSKA (reference sequence). DNA for the CDR3: TGCAGTGCTAGTCGGGGAGGGGACTCCTACGAGCAGTACTTC. The encoded protein is CSASRGGDSYEQYF.

The chain combines TRBV7-7 with TRBJ2-5, with 7 positions matching TRBD1. This CDR3 is built from 16 residues. The junction had 10 bases not matched to a gene; V was cut back by 1 base and J by 5 bases. Germline V CDR1 and CDR2: SSHAT, FNYEAQ (reference sequence). The CDR3 sequence: CASSLGGQMNLETQYF. As DNA, the CDR3 is TGTGCCAGCAGCTTAGGGGGACAGATGAATTTGGAGACCCAGTACTTC. The full variable domain, completed using reference TRBV7-7 and TRBJ2-5, is GAGVSQSPRYKVTKRGQDVTLRCDPISSHATLYWYQQALGQGPEFLTYFNYEAQPDKSGLPSDRFSAERPEGSISTLTIQRTEQRDSAMYRCASSLGGQMNLETQYFGPGTRLLVL.

The V call is TRBV10-3, the J call TRBJ2-5; no definite D call. Trimming removed 6 bases from V and 2 bases from J, with 10 bases in between. CDR3 length: 13 amino acids. The germline V gene has CDR1 ENHRY and CDR2 SYGVKD. The CDR3 reads CAISSDQQETQYF. As DNA, the CDR3 is TGTGCCATCAGCTCCGATCAGCAAGAGACCCAGTACTTC.

The chain recombines TRBV6-5 with TRBJ2-3, with 11 bases lining up with TRBD2. V dropped 11 bases and J dropped 8; count of bases not matched to a gene: 12. Germline CDR1 MNHEY, CDR2 SVGAGI. The CDR3 runs 14 residues. Written as DNA, the CDR3 is TGTGCCTCCGGGACTAGCGGAACGTCAGGTACGCAGTATTTT. Translated: CASGTSGTSGTQYF.

The chain combines TRBV10-1 with TRBJ1-1; TRBD1 aligns across 11 bases. CDR3 length: 14 residues. Germline assignment: CDR1 WNHNN and CDR2 SYGVQD (reference sequence). The V and J ends lost 5 bases and 10 bases, in that order; junction bases with no gene match: 9. The CDR3 region is CASSKSGTGGSAFF. DNA of the CDR3: TGCGCCAGCAGTAAATCCGGGACAGGGGGTTCAGCTTTCTTT.

This rearrangement joins TRBV29-1 to TRBJ1-2, with D perhaps matching TRBD1 (5 bases). Trimming shortened V by 6 bases and J by 1 base, and 12 bases separated the two germline ends. CDR1 and CDR2 from the germline V gene are SQVTM and ANQGSEA. This CDR3 contains 13 residues. The CDR3 sequence: CSVAGRLNYGYTF. The CDR3 region has the DNA TGCAGCGTCGCGGGACGGCTTAACTATGGCTACACCTTC.

The chain has TRBV3-1 (or the pseudogene TRBV3-2) and TRBJ2-3; 10 positions agree with TRBD2. CDR3 length: 17 amino acids. Germline V gene lookup returns CDR1 LGHDT and CDR2 YNNKEL (reference sequence). Germline trimming cut 0 bases from V and 3 bases from J; bases unmatched to any gene: 6. The CDR3 DNA sequence: TGTGCCAGCAGCCAAGAATGGCCAGCGGGGGGGACAGATACGCAGTATTTT. Protein sequence: CASSQEWPAGGTDTQYF.

V usage is TRBV7-2 and J usage is TRBJ1-2, with no clear D. The V gene's germline CDR1 is SGHTA and CDR2 FQGNSA. The CDR3 has 15 amino acids. V was trimmed by 7 bases and J by 6 bases, leaving 21 bases between them. Written as DNA, the CDR3 is TGTGCCAGCACCCTGACCCCGGGAAGGGTCGATGGCTACACCTTC. It translates to CASTLTPGRVDGYTF.